These 27 T cell receptor beta chains share one sample of origin, sequenced in a study of blood T cell repertoires in COVID-19. Method: immunoSEQ multiplex PCR; TCRdb's copy keeps in-frame clones and lacks some. The repertoire consists of 200,000 to 250,000 clones, with 80% to 85% occurring once and the leading ten covering more than 8.5%. Sequencing was carried out using PBMCs or T cells enriched from blood (not recorded which). These receptors came from a woman in her 50s with acute COVID-19.

The V gene is TRBV7-9, the J gene TRBJ2-5, with TRBD1 identical over 11 bases. With V trimmed by 2 bases and J by 5 bases, 16 bases remained unmatched. CDR1 is SEHNR, CDR2 FQNEAQ, per germline (reference sequence). The CDR3 sequence is 19 residues long. CDR3 DNA sequence: TGTGCCAGCAGCTTACAACGGGGCAGATGGGGGACAGGGGGTGAGACCCAGTACTTC. Translated, it gives CASSLQRGRWGTGGETQYF. The variable domain in full, completed from reference TRBV7-9 and TRBJ2-5, reads DTGVSQNPRHKITKRGQNVTFRCDPISEHNRLYWYRQTLGQGPEFLTYFQNEAQLEKSRLLSDRFSAERPKGSFSTLEIQRTEQGDSAMYLCASSLQRGRWGTGGETQYFGPGTRLLVL.

V and J are TRBV19 and TRBJ1-2, with 11 bases identical to TRBD1. The CDR3 spans 16 residues. The V gene end was trimmed by 5 bases and the J gene end by 8 bases; junction bases not matched to a gene: 13. Germline V gene sequence: CDR1 LNHDA, CDR2 SQIVND (reference sequence). The CDR3 sequence is CASSAGQGARMGGYTF. CDR3 in DNA: TGTGCCAGTAGTGCCGGACAGGGGGCGCGGATGGGCGGCTACACCTTC.

This clone was recorded only once. The CDR3, as DNA: TGCGCCAGCAGGCTTGTAGTGGCGGCTGAGCAGTTCTTC. It is translated as CASRLVVAAEQFF. The chain couples TRBV4-1 to TRBJ2-1; unclear D gene. This CDR3 is 13 amino acids long. Trimming left V 6 bases short and J 9 bases short, with 15 bases between. Germline V gene lookup returns CDR1 MGHRA and CDR2 YSYEKL.

The V gene is TRBV24-1, the J gene TRBJ2-7; 7 bases match TRBD1. V lost 4 bases, J lost 4 bases, and 9 bases stayed unmatched. CDR3 length: 15 residues. CDR1 is KGHDR and CDR2 is SFDVKD in the germline V gene. CDR3 DNA sequence: TGTGCCACCAGTGACTCCGGGACAGTAGCTTACGAGCAGTACTTC. Residues: CATSDSGTVAYEQYF.

This clone appeared once. The chain joins TRBV2 to TRBJ1-2; 8 positions match TRBD1. Germline CDR1 is SNHLY and CDR2 is FYNNEI. The length of the CDR3 is 13 residues. Unmatched junction bases numbered 6, after V lost 8 bases and J lost 4 bases. CDR3: CASQTGASYGYTF. The CDR3 region has the DNA TGTGCCAGCCAGACAGGGGCGAGCTATGGCTACACCTTC.

The V gene is TRBV19, the J gene TRBJ2-1; TRBD2 matches 7 bases. CDR1 and CDR2 from the germline V gene are LNHDA and SQIVND (reference sequence). This CDR3 is built from 14 residues. The junction had 2 bases not matched to a gene; V was cut back by 1 base and J by 5 bases. The CDR3 region is CASSIGGSHNEQFF. The CDR3 DNA is TGTGCCAGTAGTATAGGCGGGAGCCACAATGAGCAGTTCTTC.

The genes are TRBV7-2 and TRBJ1-1, with 8 bases identical to TRBD1. Germline V gives CDR1 SGHTA, CDR2 FQGNSA. Trimming at V came to 3 bases and at J to 8 bases, leaving 11 bases not matched to a gene. This CDR3 comprises 15 residues. CDR3 sequence reads: CASSLTQGGVVEAFF. DNA of the CDR3: TGTGCCAGCAGCTTGACACAGGGGGGGGTGGTAGAAGCTTTCTTT.

This rearrangement joins TRBV6-4 to TRBJ2-2; 7 nucleotides line up with TRBD2. CDR1 and CDR2 from the germline V gene are MRHNA and SNTAGT. The CDR3 runs 15 residues. The ends lost 6 bases at V and 4 bases at J; junction bases unmatched: 8. The CDR3 DNA sequence: TGTGCCAGCAGGGCGACTAGCTCCGTCACCGGGGAGCTGTTTTTT. It codes for CASRATSSVTGELFF.

The rearrangement links TRBV7-2 to TRBJ1-2; the D gene is possibly TRBD1 (6 bases). The CDR3 is 14 amino acids. CDR1 is SGHTA and CDR2 is FQGNSA in the germline V gene. V dropped 5 bases and J dropped 4 bases, with 14 bases sitting between them. This chain's CDR3 is CASSPVRGTYGYTF. The CDR3, as DNA: TGTGCCAGCAGCCCGGTAAGGGGGACCTATGGCTACACCTTC.

V usage is TRBV4-1 and J usage is TRBJ2-3; 8 bases are shared with TRBD1. V lost 2 bases and J lost 6; bases outside the gene matches: 10. The germline CDR1 and CDR2 sequences are MGHRA and YSYEKL. The CDR3 sequence is 16 residues long. The CDR3 loop is CASSQPGQDKSDTQYF. The DNA of the CDR3 is TGCGCCAGCAGCCAACCGGGACAGGATAAATCTGATACGCAGTATTTT.

The V and J genes are TRBV12-3 or TRBV12-4 and TRBJ1-2; weak D call: TRBD1 (6 bases). Trimming removed 4 bases at V and 7 bases at J, with 13 bases between. This CDR3 is 13 amino acids long. The CDR3 sequence: CASSWGPKGGYTF. In DNA form, the CDR3 reads TGTGCCAGCAGTTGGGGGCCCAAGGGTGGCTACACCTTC.

This clone was seen just once. The V gene is TRBV29-1, the J gene TRBJ1-2; D unclear. Trimming removed 5 bases at V and 8 bases at J, with 18 bases between. Germline lookup yields CDR1 SQVTM and CDR2 ANQGSEA. CDR3 length equals 13 residues. CDR3 coding DNA: TGCAGCGTTTCGGTAGTATCTGGAGACGGCTACACCTTC. Its protein is CSVSVVSGDGYTF.

V gene TRBV5-1 combines with J gene TRBJ2-7; TRBD2 agrees at 12 bases. Germline assignment: CDR1 SGHRS and CDR2 YFSETQ. V lost 5 bases to trimming and J lost 2 bases; unmatched junction nucleotides: 5. The CDR3 contains 15 residues. The CDR3 DNA is TGCGCCAGCAGGACTAGCGGGGGTGAAGCCTACGAGCAGTACTTC. Amino acids: CASRTSGGEAYEQYF.

As for this clone: Its ends do not fully match the called genes, so a read error is possible. The chain is built from TRBV7-7 and TRBJ2-7; 8 nucleotides match TRBD1. Germline CDR1 SSHAT, CDR2 FNYEAQ (reference sequence). CDR3 length: 15 amino acids. The CDR3 spells CASSLPGTGTSEQYF. The DNA for the CDR3 is TGTGCTAGCAGCTTACCCGGGACAGGTACCTCCGAGCAGTACTTC.

The rearrangement links TRBV7-2 to TRBJ1-3; D gene uncertain. CDR3 length: 13 residues. Germline V gives CDR1 SGHTA, CDR2 FQGNSA. V lost 4 bases to trimming and J lost 1 base, with 5 bases between them. CDR3 protein: CASSSYSGNTIYF. For the CDR3, the DNA is TGTGCCAGCAGCTCCTATTCTGGAAACACCATATATTTT.

This clone was seen only once. The chain uses TRBV29-1 and TRBJ2-7, with 8 bases that match TRBD2. CDR1 is SQVTM, CDR2 ANQGSEA, per germline. The J segment lost 2 bases and the V segment lost 4 bases, leaving 7 bases of the junction unmatched. CDR3 length: 14 residues. CDR3 in amino acids: CSVVMREAAYEQYF. DNA for the CDR3: TGCAGCGTTGTTATGCGGGAGGCAGCCTACGAGCAGTACTTC.

In the case of this clone: Mismatch with germline at one junction end may stem from a read error. The chain carries TRBV6-5 and TRBJ1-1, with 7 positions matching TRBD1. The CDR3 is made up of 15 amino acids. The V gene's germline CDR1 is MNHEY and CDR2 SVGAGI. The CDR3 is CVSSYSTGSNTEAFF. The CDR3, as DNA: TGTGTCAGCAGTTACTCGACAGGGTCGAACACTGAAGCTTTCTTT.

This chain links TRBV9 with TRBJ2-1; 9 positions agree with TRBD2. J gave up 4 bases and V 2 bases, and 4 bases lay outside the gene matches. The CDR3 is 15 amino acids. CDR1 and CDR2 from the germline V gene are SGDLS and YYNGEE. This CDR3 is CASSVLAGAYNEQFF. DNA of the CDR3: TGTGCCAGCAGCGTTTTAGCGGGAGCGTACAATGAGCAGTTCTTC. Full variable domain (missing parts from reference TRBV9 and TRBJ2-1): DSGVTQTPKHLITATGQRVTLRCSPRSGDLSVYWYQQSLDQGLQFLIQYYNGEERAKGNILERFSAQQFPDLHSELNLSSLELGDSALYFCASSVLAGAYNEQFFGPGTRLTVL.

This chain links TRBV7-2 with TRBJ2-1, with 7 positions matching TRBD1. Unmatched junction bases numbered 6, after V lost 4 bases and J lost 0 bases. The CDR3 runs to 16 residues. Germline V CDR1 and CDR2: SGHTA, FQGNSA. DNA for the CDR3: TGTGCCAGCAGCTCGAGGGGGCCAAGCTCCTACAATGAGCAGTTCTTC. This sequence encodes CASSSRGPSSYNEQFF.

As regards this clone: Mismatch with germline at one junction end may stem from a read error. The chain employs TRBV7-9 and TRBJ2-7; TRBD1 matches at 7 bases. CDR1 is SEHNR, CDR2 FQNEAQ, per germline (reference sequence). The CDR3 totals 15 residues. The DNA for the CDR3 is TGTGCCAGCAGCAACCCCCGGGACAGTCCCTACGGGCAGTACTTC. Translation: CASSNPRDSPYGQYF.

The rearrangement uses TRBV5-1 and TRBJ2-1; 10 nucleotides agree with TRBD2. The V and J ends lost 1 base and 8 bases, in that order; junction bases with no gene match: 3. The germline V gene has CDR1 SGHRS and CDR2 YFSETQ. CDR3 size: 14 residues. DNA for the CDR3: TGCGCCAGCAGCTTGAGCGGGGGGGCGTATGAGCAGTTCTTC. It translates to CASSLSGGAYEQFF.

The rearrangement links TRBV29-1 to TRBJ2-7; TRBD2 matches 8 bases. The germline gives CDR1 SQVTM, CDR2 ANQGSEA. This CDR3 contains 13 residues. The V and J ends lost 3 bases and 4 bases, in that order; junction bases with no gene match: 5. The CDR3 region is CSVEARGGYEQYF. The CDR3 nucleotides read TGCAGCGTTGAGGCCCGGGGGGGTTACGAGCAGTACTTC.

CDR3 protein: CASSQGWVSMAGNTIYF. CDR3 coding DNA: TGTGCCAGCAGCCAAGGTTGGGTTAGCATGGCTGGAAACACCATATATTTT. The chain is built from TRBV3-1 (or the pseudogene TRBV3-2) and TRBJ1-3, with D unclear. Germline CDR1 LGHDT, CDR2 YNNKEL (reference sequence). The CDR3 has 17 amino acids. V lost 1 base and J lost 2, with 15 bases in between.

This chain uses TRBV6-5 with TRBJ1-4; tentatively, D is TRBD1 (5 bases). The CDR3 is 15 amino acids. Germline values: CDR1 MNHEY, CDR2 SVGAGI. Trimming removed 2 bases at V and 8 bases at J, with 15 bases between. The CDR3 protein is CASSYQSGRGEKLFF. The CDR3 nucleotides read TGTGCCAGCAGTTACCAGTCTGGAAGGGGCGAAAAACTGTTTTTT.

This clone appeared a few times. The chain employs TRBV10-3 and TRBJ2-1; no clear D gene. From germline, CDR1 is ENHRY and CDR2 SYGVKD. The length of the CDR3 is 14 residues. Trimming took 9 bases from V and 3 from J, leaving 15 bases between them. CDR3 loop: CAMRGSTLYNEQFF. In nucleotides, the CDR3 is TGTGCCATGAGAGGCTCAACCCTCTACAATGAGCAGTTCTTC.

The chain joins TRBV5-6 to TRBJ2-7, with TRBD2 matching over 13 bases. Germline CDR1 reads SGHDT; CDR2 reads YYEEEE. The CDR3 runs 15 residues. V was pared by 3 bases and J by 1 base, with 1 base of the junction left unmatched. The CDR3 bases are TGTGCCAGCAGCTCACTAGCGGGAGGGTCCTACGAGCAGTACTTC. Translating it yields CASSSLAGGSYEQYF.

The gene calls are TRBV10-3 and TRBJ2-7, with D possibly matching TRBD2 (5 bases). Looked up from germline, CDR1 is ENHRY and CDR2 is SYGVKD. The germline V and J ends were trimmed by 5 bases and 9 bases, with 11 bases remaining between them. This CDR3 spans 11 amino acids. The CDR3 coding sequence is TGTGCCATCAGTTCGGGGAAAGGGCAGTACTTC. Amino acid sequence: CAISSGKGQYF.